This T cell receptor (beta chain) was captured in a study of blood T cells in healthy people across ages. Looking at the study overall: About one barcoded beta molecule per two T cells was captured by template switching. Overall study findings and caveats: Estimates of diversity drawn from one million T cells were considered underestimates.

A remark on this clonotype: Its antigen is not known. Just one base apart from a much larger clone, this may be a read error.

Germline-derived CDR1 and CDR2 are MNHEY and SVGAGI. CDR3 size: 15 residues. The germline V and J ends were trimmed by 5 bases and 0 bases, with 14 bases remaining between them. Primed by a sample-barcoded 5' primer and a J-beta primer mix, a second PCR proceeded for about 6 to 12 cycles. Template switching added a 12-random-nucleotide identifier to every cDNA molecule. Via MiXCR, TCRdb re-called the 5' RACE reads, giving one row per CDR3 protein. Of 550,000 to 600,000 distinct CDR3 sequences in the sample, 45% to 55% were seen once. The V call is TRBV6-5, the J call TRBJ2-7, with D maybe TRBD2 (7 bases). The TCR comes from a man older than 75 in good health. The sample consisted of blood. Here the CDR3 reads CASSRGAVSSYEQYF. The CDR3 nucleotides are TGTGCCAGCAGTCGGGGGGCGGTGAGCTCCTACGAGCAGTACTTC.